A selection of T cell receptor beta chains follows, all from one sample in a study of blood T cell repertoires in COVID-19. Repertoires were generated with immunoSEQ multiplex PCR, while TCRdb's copy carries only in-frame clones and drops some. The sample has about 64,000 clones, just over 85% seen once. Input material: peripheral blood. The receptors were gathered from a man between 45 and 60 years old with active COVID-19. Both conserved end residues are part of each CDR3. Each record gives: clone size, J gene, D gene, V gene, CDR3 protein, CDR3 DNA. The D gene is left open where the match is weak. Where a row states a size, it is once, few, many or the class of an expanded clone; other rows omit it.

>NA|TRBJ2-7|NA|TRBV21-1
CASSRQGIAYEQYF
TGTGCCAGCAGCAGACAGGGCATCGCCTACGAGCAGTACTTC
>NA|TRBJ2-1|NA|TRBV19
CASSIGSKRAEQFF
TGTGCCAGTAGTATCGGGTCCAAGCGGGCTGAGCAGTTCTTC
>once|TRBJ1-5|NA|TRBV19
CASSTPERGPNQPQHF
TGTGCCAGTAGTACCCCGGAGAGAGGGCCCAATCAGCCCCAGCATTTT
>NA|TRBJ2-1|TRBD2|TRBV3-1/TRBV3-2
CASSQGLAGVGEQFF
TGTGCCAGCAGCCAAGGACTAGCGGGAGTTGGGGAGCAGTTCTTC
>NA|TRBJ2-2|TRBD2|TRBV3-1/TRBV3-2
CASSQDASGGGELFF
TGTGCCAGCAGCCAAGATGCTAGCGGGGGTGGGGAGCTGTTTTTT
>NA|TRBJ2-1|NA|TRBV7-8
CASLYPQGGSYNEQFF
TGTGCCAGCCTTTATCCTCAAGGCGGCTCCTACAATGAGCAGTTCTTC
>NA|TRBJ1-1|NA|TRBV10-3
CATRQGGDTEAFF
TGTGCCACCCGCCAGGGCGGGGACACTGAAGCTTTCTTT
>NA|TRBJ2-1|NA|TRBV20-1
CSAKTGTGPFF
TGCAGTGCGAAGACCGGGACTGGACCGTTCTTC
>NA|TRBJ2-7|NA|TRBV9
CASSITGTSYEQYF
TGTGCCAGCAGCATAACCGGGACATCCTACGAGCAGTACTTC
>NA|TRBJ1-2|NA|TRBV18
CASSPIGRVNYGYTF
TGTGCCAGCTCACCAATTGGTCGAGTTAACTATGGCTACACCTTC
>few|TRBJ1-2|TRBD1|TRBV3-1/TRBV3-2
CASRRGQGPYGYTF
TGTGCCAGCAGACGCGGACAGGGACCCTATGGCTACACCTTC
>once|TRBJ2-2|TRBD2|TRBV6-1
CASSARTSGLLDTGELFF
TGTGCCAGCAGTGCCCGGACTAGCGGGTTATTAGACACCGGGGAGCTGTTTTTT
>NA|TRBJ2-5|TRBD2|TRBV14
CASSGLAGGGETQYF
TGTGCCAGCAGTGGACTAGCGGGGGGAGGAGAGACCCAGTACTTC
>NA|TRBJ2-6|TRBD2|TRBV28
CASSPSGEGLSTGANVLTF
TGTGCCAGCAGTCCTTCCGGGGAGGGTTTAAGTACTGGGGCCAACGTCCTGACTTTC
>NA|TRBJ2-7|NA|TRBV30
CACSIRGYEQYF
TGTGCCTGCTCCATAAGGGGGTACGAGCAGTACTTC
>NA|TRBJ1-2|NA|TRBV27
CASSSQGLANYGYTF
TGTGCCAGCAGTTCGCAGGGGCTAGCTAACTATGGCTACACCTTC
>NA|TRBJ2-2|TRBD1|TRBV30
CAWYSGTGSIGELFF
TGTGCCTGGTATTCTGGGACAGGGTCGATCGGGGAGCTGTTTTTT
>NA|TRBJ2-1|TRBD2|TRBV9
CASSVVGTSYNEQFF
TGTGCCAGCAGCGTAGTGGGGACTAGCTACAATGAGCAGTTCTTC